This T cell receptor beta chain stems from a study of cytomegalovirus exposure and HLA in healthy donors. This CDR3 is built from 14 residues. Germline V CDR1 and CDR2: MNHEY, SMNVEV (reference sequence). The J segment lost 2 bases and the V segment lost 6 bases, leaving 4 bases of the junction unmatched. Both 60 Vbeta primers and 13 Jbeta primers went into the PCR. Libraries were prepared by immunoSEQ multiplex PCR; TCRdb keeps only in-frame clonotypes and omits some of them. The sample contains some 150,000 clones, roughly four fifths of which appear only once. The chain joins TRBV27 to TRBJ1-5; 7 positions agree with TRBD1. The origin of this receptor is a middle-aged man in good health and CMV-seropositive. Sequenced material: PBMCs. The chain's CDR3 is CASRLGQGNQPQHF. For the CDR3, the DNA is TGTGCCAGCAGACTCGGACAGGGCAATCAGCCCCAGCATTTT.